Listed below are T cell receptor beta chains from one sample, sequenced in a study of cytomegalovirus exposure and HLA in healthy donors. The table came from immunoSEQ multiplex PCR; TCRdb's copy has only in-frame clones and leaves some out. The table lists 150,000 to 200,000 clones, around three quarters of them singletons, with 2% to 2.5% in the top ten. Sequencing used PBMCs. Source of these receptors: a woman aged 30 to 39 in good health and CMV-seropositive. Both conserved end residues are part of each CDR3. D genes are given only for firm matches. Size tells how often a clone was seen (once, few, many) or the class of an expanded clone, and some rows leave it out.

>TRBJ2-1|18|TRBV4-2|-|TRBD2
TGTGCCAGCAGCCAAGTCACTAGCGGGAGAGGCTGGAACAATGAGCAGTTCTTC
CASSQVTSGRGWNNEQFF
>TRBJ1-3|15|TRBV5-1|-|-
TGCGCCAGCAGCTGGACACCCCGGCCGGGAAACACCATATATTTT
CASSWTPRPGNTIYF
>TRBJ2-1|16|TRBV10-1|-|TRBD1
TGCGCCAGCAGTGAGCTCCAGGGGGCTGGCGTCGATGAGCAGTTCTTC
CASSELQGAGVDEQFF
>TRBJ1-2|15|TRBV9|-|TRBD1
TGTGCCAGCAACGGTGAAACAGGGGGCTTGAATGGCTACACCTTC
CASNGETGGLNGYTF
>TRBJ2-2|18|TRBV7-8|-|TRBD1
TGTGCCAGCAGCTTAGTCAAGGGGGCTCTTCTTGACACCGGGGAGCTGTTTTTT
CASSLVKGALLDTGELFF
>TRBJ1-2|13|TRBV19|-|TRBD1
TGTGCCAGTAGATCAACAGGGGACGATGGCTACACCTTC
CASRSTGDDGYTF
>TRBJ1-4|15|TRBV5-1|-|-
TGCGCCAGCAGCTTGGGAGGTTTCGTGGAGGAAAAACTGTTTTTT
CASSLGGFVEEKLFF
>TRBJ2-2|14|TRBV10-3|few|-
TGTGCCACGACCCTCGGACAGATCACCGGGGAGCTGTTTTTT
CATTLGQITGELFF
>TRBJ1-2|14|TRBV7-9|-|-
TGTGCCAGCCCCGGGGGTCCAGGGAAGGTGGGCTACACCTTC
CASPGGPGKVGYTF
>TRBJ1-2|14|TRBV28|-|TRBD1
TGTGCCACCCTGGGGACAGCCGCTAACTATGGCTACACCTTC
CATLGTAANYGYTF
>TRBJ1-2|16|TRBV2|few|-
TGTGCCAGCAGTGATAGGAATGGAAGAGGGTCGAATGGCTACACCTTC
CASSDRNGRGSNGYTF
>TRBJ2-1|13|TRBV6-5|-|-
TGTGCCAGCAGTTATTCCAGATACAATGAGCAGTTCTTC
CASSYSRYNEQFF
>TRBJ2-4|12|TRBV19|-|-
TGTGCCAGTAGTACGACTGGAAACATTCAGTACTTC
CASSTTGNIQYF
>TRBJ1-4|14|TRBV7-7|-|TRBD1
TGTGCCAGCAGCCGTAGACAGGGGGACGAAAAACTGTTTTTT
CASSRRQGDEKLFF
>TRBJ2-3|16|TRBV14|-|TRBD2
TGTGCCAGCAGCCCGGGTTGGCGGGGGAACACAGATACGCAGTATTTT
CASSPGWRGNTDTQYF
>TRBJ1-1|13|TRBV9|-|-
TGTGCCAGCACCTTGGCCTTGAACACTGAAGCTTTCTTT
CASTLALNTEAFF
>TRBJ1-3|15|TRBV7-6|-|TRBD1
TGTGCCAGCAGCCTGAGACAGGGCTCGGGAAACACCATATATTTT
CASSLRQGSGNTIYF
>TRBJ1-6|13|TRBV18|-|-
TGTGCCAGCTCTCAGGTGGATAATTCACCCCTCCACTTT
CASSQVDNSPLHF
>TRBJ2-3|15|TRBV5-1|once|TRBD2
TGCGCCAGCAGCTTAAGTAGCGGGAGCGCGGATACGCAGTATTTT
CASSLSSGSADTQYF
>TRBJ2-2|15|TRBV19|-|TRBD1
TGTGCCACCGAAGGGGGGACAGGACCCACCGGGGAGCTGTTTTTT
CATEGGTGPTGELFF
>TRBJ2-7|14|TRBV11-2|-|TRBD1
TGTGCCAGCAGCCAGAGCGACAGGGTCTACGAGCAGTACTTC
CASSQSDRVYEQYF
>TRBJ2-5|17|TRBV25-1|-|TRBD2
TGTGCCAGCAGTGAATATGGTAGCGGGGGGGCCCGGGAGACCCAGTACTTC
CASSEYGSGGARETQYF
>TRBJ1-4|18|TRBV6-1|-|-
TGTGCCAGCAGTGAAGTAGGTCCAGTGTTTTCAGGGGCGAAGGGCCTGTTTTTT
CASSEVGPVFSGAKGLFF
>TRBJ2-2|15|TRBV19|few|-
TGTGCCAGTAGTATAGTCGGGGGTAACACCGGGGAGCTGTTTTTT
CASSIVGGNTGELFF
>TRBJ2-2|15|TRBV7-6|few|-
TGTGCCAGCAGCGCCCAGGACAGAAGCACCGGGGAGCTGTTTTTT
CASSAQDRSTGELFF
>TRBJ1-6|13|TRBV7-2|-|-
TGTGCCAGCAGCGGACAGCCAAATTCACCCCTCCACTTT
CASSGQPNSPLHF
>TRBJ2-1|17|TRBV18|-|-
TGTGCCAGCTCACCAAGACGGCAACTGGAGGCGGACAATGAGCAGTTCTTC
CASSPRRQLEADNEQFF
>TRBJ2-1|16|TRBV15|-|TRBD2
TGTGCCACCAGCACTCAAGCGGGACCCTTTTTGGGTGAGCAGTTCTTC
CATSTQAGPFLGEQFF
>TRBJ1-2|14|TRBV6-5|-|TRBD1
TGTGCCAGCAGTTACTCTGACAGGGGAAATGGCTACACCTTC
CASSYSDRGNGYTF
>TRBJ2-7|13|TRBV5-4|few|-
TGTGCCAGCAGCTACTACAGGGTCTACGAGCAGTACTTC
CASSYYRVYEQYF
>TRBJ2-7|14|TRBV5-1|-|TRBD1
TGCGCCAGCAGCCAGGGGACAGACCTTACGAGGCAGTACTTC
CASSQGTDLTRQYF
>TRBJ2-3|18|TRBV18|-|-
TGTGCCAGCTCACCAATTCTGTTATCGGTTACTAGCACAGATACGCAGTATTTT
CASSPILLSVTSTDTQYF
>TRBJ1-1|15|TRBV19|-|-
TGTGCCAGTACCCCCGGGCGGGGAGTAAACACTGAAGCTTTCTTT
CASTPGRGVNTEAFF
>TRBJ2-7|12|TRBV30|-|-
TGTGCCTGGAGTTTTCGAGCCTACGAGCAGTACTTC
CAWSFRAYEQYF
>TRBJ2-1|13|TRBV2|-|TRBD1
TGTGCCAGCGAAGGGACAGGGAGAAGTGAGCAGTTCTTC
CASEGTGRSEQFF
>TRBJ2-2|14|TRBV5-6|-|-
TGTGCCAGCAGCTTGGGACTAGGCACCGGGGAGCTGTTTTTT
CASSLGLGTGELFF
>TRBJ1-5|15|TRBV7-2|-|-
TGTGCCAGCAGCTTAGGGAGGGGTAGCAATCAGCCCCAGCATTTT
CASSLGRGSNQPQHF
>TRBJ1-2|16|TRBV10-3|-|-
TGTGCCATCAGTTACCCTGCAGGGGAAGCCACCGATGGCTACACCTTC
CAISYPAGEATDGYTF
>TRBJ1-6|15|TRBV9|-|-
TGTGCCAGCACCCCCGGGGAGACTGGTAATTCACCCCTCCACTTT
CASTPGETGNSPLHF
>TRBJ1-6|13|TRBV30|-|-
TGTGCCTGGATGGACTTGGGGAATTCACCCCTCCACTTT
CAWMDLGNSPLHF
>TRBJ2-7|14|TRBV7-8|once|-
TGTGCCAGCAGCTCCGTGGGAGGCACCTACGAGCAGTACTTC
CASSSVGGTYEQYF
>TRBJ1-1|15|TRBV5-1|-|TRBD1
TGCGCCAGCAGCCCGGGACAGGGCCTGAACACTGAAGCTTTCTTT
CASSPGQGLNTEAFF
>TRBJ1-5|20|TRBV28|-|TRBD1
TGTGCCAGCAGCCCCCCACCGGGACAGGGGCCGATCAATAGCAATCAGCCCCAGCATTTT
CASSPPPGQGPINSNQPQHF
>TRBJ2-7|16|TRBV6-4|-|TRBD1
TGTGCCAGCAGTGACCGAGACAGGGGAAAAGGCTACGAGCAGTACTTC
CASSDRDRGKGYEQYF
>TRBJ2-5|16|TRBV7-9|-|TRBD2
TGTTCCAGCAGTCTTAGCGGGAGGGCCAACCAAGAGACCCAGTACTTC
CSSSLSGRANQETQYF
>TRBJ1-2|13|TRBV18|-|TRBD1
TGTGCCAGCTCCCCGGGACAGATCTATGGCTACACCTTC
CASSPGQIYGYTF
>TRBJ2-3|13|TRBV6-1|-|-
TGTGCCAGCAGTGAAGCGCCGGGAGATACGCAGTATTTT
CASSEAPGDTQYF